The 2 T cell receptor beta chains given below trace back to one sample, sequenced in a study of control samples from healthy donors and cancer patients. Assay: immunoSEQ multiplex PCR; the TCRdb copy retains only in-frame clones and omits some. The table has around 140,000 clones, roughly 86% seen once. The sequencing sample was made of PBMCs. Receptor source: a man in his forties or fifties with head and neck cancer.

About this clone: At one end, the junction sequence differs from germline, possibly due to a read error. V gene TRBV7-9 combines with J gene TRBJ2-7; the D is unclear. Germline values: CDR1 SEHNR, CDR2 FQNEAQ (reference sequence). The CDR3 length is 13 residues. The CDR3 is CASSLAVGHGHDF. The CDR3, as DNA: TGTGCCAGCAGCTTAGCGGTTGGCCACGGCCACGACTTC.

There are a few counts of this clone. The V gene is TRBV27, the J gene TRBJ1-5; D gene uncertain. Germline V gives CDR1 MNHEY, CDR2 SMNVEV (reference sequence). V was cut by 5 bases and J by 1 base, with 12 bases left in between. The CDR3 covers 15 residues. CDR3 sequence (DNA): TGTGCCAGCAGTCCCGAGTGGGCCAGCAATCAGCCCCAGCATTTT. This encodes CASSPEWASNQPQHF.